Detailed here is one T cell receptor beta chain. Its antigen is not known. These data are taken from a study of cytomegalovirus exposure and HLA in healthy donors. The CDR3 loop spans 14 amino acids. With 3 bases clipped from V and 3 bases from J, the junction kept 4 bases outside the gene matches. The germline gives CDR1 MNHEY, CDR2 SMNVEV (reference sequence). The PCR was carried out with 60 Vbeta primers and 13 Jbeta primers. Assay: immunoSEQ multiplex PCR; the TCRdb copy retains only in-frame clones and omits some. The sample carries roughly 230,000 clones, around nine tenths recorded once. Whole-study results and caveats: TCR beta sequences reportedly predicted most subjects' HLA-A and HLA-B alleles accurately. A missense variant in DCLRE1C was later tied to TCR beta V- and J-gene trimming. Earlier findings revealed that most TCR beta V segments proved productive either about 90% or about 30% of the time. Later, TCR association rates were found to vary by HLA locus, highest for DRB1 and lowest for HLA-C.

The V gene is TRBV27, the J gene TRBJ2-7; 8 positions agree with TRBD1. Sequencing used PBMCs. The clonotype originates from a girl aged 2 to 9 in good health and CMV-seronegative. In DNA, the CDR3 is TGTGCCAGCAGTTTGACCGGGACAGGCTACGAGCAGTACTTC. Translating gives CASSLTGTGYEQYF.